This T cell receptor (beta chain) was documented in a study of blood T cell repertoires in COVID-19. Across the study: The cDNA or gDNA used as material had been derived from T cells, B-cell-depleted T cells, or PBMCs.

The authors' processing: Amplification of reference gene primers provided the estimated nucleated cell counts. TCRdb's copy holds only in-frame clones and misses some; the assay was immunoSEQ multiplex PCR. V and J calls and clone size come straight from that table; D and trimming were deduced from the DNA. The sample lists roughly 250,000 clones, more than 85% occurring once. J gave up 4 bases and V 10 bases, and 9 bases lay outside the gene matches. CDR3 length: 14 amino acids. The germline CDR1 and CDR2 sequences are SNHLY and FYNNEI. The cohort comprised adults aged about 18 to 100 years residing in 20 to 25 US areas. Cohort 3 recovery required two negative PCRs, clearance, or symptom resolution.

The receptor was isolated from a woman between 45 and 60 years old who had recovered from COVID-19. The sample consisted of PBMCs or T cells enriched from blood (not recorded which). The gene calls are TRBV2 and TRBJ2-1, with TRBD2 identical over 8 bases. This CDR3 is CATQREKAYNEQFF. CDR3 DNA: TGTGCCACCCAGCGGGAGAAGGCGTACAATGAGCAGTTCTTC. Filled out from reference TRBV2 and TRBJ2-1, the complete variable domain reads EPEVTQTPSHQVTQMGQEVILRCVPISNHLYFYWYRQILGQKVEFLVSFYNNEISEKSEIFDDQFSVERPDGSNFTLKIRSTKLEDSAMYFCATQREKAYNEQFFGPGTRLTVL.